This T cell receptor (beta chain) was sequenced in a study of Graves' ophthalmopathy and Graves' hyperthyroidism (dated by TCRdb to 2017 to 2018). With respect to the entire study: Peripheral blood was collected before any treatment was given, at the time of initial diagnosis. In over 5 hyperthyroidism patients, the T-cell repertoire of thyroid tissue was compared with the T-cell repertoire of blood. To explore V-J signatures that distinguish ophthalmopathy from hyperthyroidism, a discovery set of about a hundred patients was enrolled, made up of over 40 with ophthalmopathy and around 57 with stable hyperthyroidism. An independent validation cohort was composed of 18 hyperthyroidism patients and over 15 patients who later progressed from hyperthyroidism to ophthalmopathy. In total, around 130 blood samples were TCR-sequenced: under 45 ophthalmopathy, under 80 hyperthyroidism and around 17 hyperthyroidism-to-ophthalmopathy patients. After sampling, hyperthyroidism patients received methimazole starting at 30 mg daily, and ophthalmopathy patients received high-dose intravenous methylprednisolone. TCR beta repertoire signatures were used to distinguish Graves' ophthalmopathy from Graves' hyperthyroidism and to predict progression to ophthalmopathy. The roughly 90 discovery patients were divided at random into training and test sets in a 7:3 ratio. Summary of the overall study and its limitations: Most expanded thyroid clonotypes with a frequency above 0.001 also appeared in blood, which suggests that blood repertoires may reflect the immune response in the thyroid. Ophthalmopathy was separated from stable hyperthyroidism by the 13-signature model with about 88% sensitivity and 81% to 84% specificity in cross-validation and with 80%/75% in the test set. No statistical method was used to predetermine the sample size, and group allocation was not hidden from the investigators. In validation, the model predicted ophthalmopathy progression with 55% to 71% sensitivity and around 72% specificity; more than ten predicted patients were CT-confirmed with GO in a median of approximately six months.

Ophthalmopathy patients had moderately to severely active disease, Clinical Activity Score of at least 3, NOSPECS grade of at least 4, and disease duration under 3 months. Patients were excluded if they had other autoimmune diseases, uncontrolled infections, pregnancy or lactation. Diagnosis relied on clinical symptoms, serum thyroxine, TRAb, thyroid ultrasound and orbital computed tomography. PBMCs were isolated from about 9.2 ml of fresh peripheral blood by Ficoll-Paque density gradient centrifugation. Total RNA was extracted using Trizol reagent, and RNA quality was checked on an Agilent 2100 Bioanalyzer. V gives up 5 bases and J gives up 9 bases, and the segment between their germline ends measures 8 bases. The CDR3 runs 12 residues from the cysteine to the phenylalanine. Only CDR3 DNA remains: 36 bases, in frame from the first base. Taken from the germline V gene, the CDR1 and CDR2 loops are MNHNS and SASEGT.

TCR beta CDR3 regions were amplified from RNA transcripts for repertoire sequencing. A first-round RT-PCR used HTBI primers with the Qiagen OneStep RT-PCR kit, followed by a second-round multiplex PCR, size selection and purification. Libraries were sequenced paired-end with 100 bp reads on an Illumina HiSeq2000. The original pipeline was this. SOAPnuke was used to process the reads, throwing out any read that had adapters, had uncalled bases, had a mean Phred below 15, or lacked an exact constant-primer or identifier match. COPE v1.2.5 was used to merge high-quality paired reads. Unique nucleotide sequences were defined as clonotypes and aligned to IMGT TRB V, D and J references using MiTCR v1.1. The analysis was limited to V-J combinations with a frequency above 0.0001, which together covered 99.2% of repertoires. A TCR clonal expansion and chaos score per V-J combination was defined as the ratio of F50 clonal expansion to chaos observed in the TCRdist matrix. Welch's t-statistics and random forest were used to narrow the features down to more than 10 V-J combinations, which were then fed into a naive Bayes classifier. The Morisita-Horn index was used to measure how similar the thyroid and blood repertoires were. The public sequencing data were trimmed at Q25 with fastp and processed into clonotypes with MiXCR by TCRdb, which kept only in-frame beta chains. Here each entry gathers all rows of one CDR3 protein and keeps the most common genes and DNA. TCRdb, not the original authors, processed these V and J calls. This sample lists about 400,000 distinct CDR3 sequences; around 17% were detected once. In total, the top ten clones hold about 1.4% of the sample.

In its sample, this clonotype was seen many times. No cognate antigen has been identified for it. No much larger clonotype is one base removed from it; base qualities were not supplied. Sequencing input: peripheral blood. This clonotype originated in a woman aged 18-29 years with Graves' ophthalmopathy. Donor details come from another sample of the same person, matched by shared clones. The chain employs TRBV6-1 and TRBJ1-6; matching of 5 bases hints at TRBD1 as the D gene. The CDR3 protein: CASSLGTSPLHF. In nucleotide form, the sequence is TGTGCCAGCAGTCTGGGGACTTCACCCCTCCACTTT.